One sample yielded the 23 T cell receptor beta chains listed below, sequenced in a study of tumor and adjacent non-tumor tissue in lung cancer. The template was RNA from unsorted bulk tissue. More than 3 cm separated this lung sample from the edge of the tumor. A modified ARM-PCR protocol with three rounds of nested PCR amplified TCRbeta. TCRdb reanalysed the multiplex PCR reads using MiXCR and keeps one entry per CDR3 protein. The table records over 100,000 distinct CDR3 sequences, 62% of them present only once. Sequencing was performed on distant non-tumor lung tissue. The receptors stem from a man aged 60 to 75 with non-small cell lung cancer.

This clonotype showed up many times. The chain is built from TRBV6-2 or TRBV6-3 and TRBJ2-7; 8 bases match TRBD1. The CDR3 totals 15 residues. V shed 8 bases and J 6 bases; nucleotides not matched to a gene: 15. CDR1 MNHEY and CDR2 SVGEGT come from the germline V gene. CDR3 loop: CASGRPGQGLGEQYF. CDR3 DNA sequence: TGTGCCAGCGGACGCCCAGGACAGGGATTGGGCGAGCAGTACTTC.

As to this clonotype: The CDR3 carries no conserved terminal phenylalanine or tryptophan, so it likely arises from a read error. The J gene is TRBJ1-5, the V gene TRBV5-5; possibly TRBD1 for D (5 bases). Germline-derived CDR1 and CDR2 are SGHKS and YYEKEE (reference sequence). This CDR3 has 15 amino acids. V was clipped by 1 base and J by 5 bases, with 13 bases between them. CDR3 amino acids: CASSLIPGTDQPQHS. CDR3 DNA sequence: TGTGCCAGCAGCTTGATACCAGGGACGGATCAGCCCCAGCATTCT.

As for this clonotype: A clone one base away is much larger, so this may be a read error. The chain has TRBV12-3 or TRBV12-4 and TRBJ1-4, with D hard to call. This CDR3 has 12 residues. The V and J ends lost 3 bases and 7 bases respectively, with 6 bases between them. The chain's CDR3 is CASSFEVEKLFF. The CDR3 DNA follows: TGTGCCAGCAGTTTCGAGGTTGAAAAACTGTTTTTT.

Ten or more counts support this clonotype. Here the CDR3 reads CASSQEVSASYNEQFF. The CDR3 DNA reads as TGCGCCAGCAGCCAAGAGGTCAGTGCGTCCTACAATGAGCAGTTCTTC. The V gene is TRBV4-1, the J gene TRBJ2-1; D unresolved. This CDR3 is 16 amino acids long. Germline V gives CDR1 MGHRA, CDR2 YSYEKL. V was pared by 0 bases and J by 1 base, with 10 bases between.

This clonotype was seen repeatedly, ten times or more. The rearrangement uses TRBV29-1 and TRBJ2-3; no clear D gene. There are 13 residues in the CDR3. Looked up from germline, CDR1 is SQVTM and CDR2 is ANQGSEA. V lost 4 bases to trimming and J lost 1 base, with 9 bases between them. The CDR3 protein is CSVGVTGTDTQYF. CDR3 nucleotides: TGCAGCGTTGGGGTCACAGGCACAGATACGCAGTATTTT.

Concerning this clonotype: No conserved phenylalanine or tryptophan is present at the end of the CDR3, so a read error is the likely explanation. This sequence joins TRBV11-2 and TRBJ1-2; D is perhaps TRBD1 (5 bases). Germline V gives CDR1 SGHAT, CDR2 FQNNGV. The CDR3 has 14 amino acids. V lost 5 bases to trimming and J lost 10 bases, with 20 bases between them. This CDR3 reads CASSANAGVGAYTL. CDR3 coding DNA: TGTGCCAGCAGCGCAAATGCGGGGGTCGGTGCCTACACCTTA.

Points on this clonotype: A much more abundant neighbour one base away suggests this may be a read error. The rearrangement links TRBV5-1 to TRBJ2-5, with 9 positions matching TRBD2. J lost 4 bases, V lost 0 bases, and 10 bases had no gene match. The germline V gene encodes CDR1 SGHRS and CDR2 YFSETQ. There are 17 residues in the CDR3. This CDR3 reads CASSLADASGIPETQYF. The CDR3 bases are TGCGCCAGCAGCTTGGCCGACGCTAGCGGGATTCCAGAGACCCAGTACTTC.

Note on this clonotype: This clone may be a read error of a much larger clone one base away. This chain joins TRBV30 and TRBJ2-1; tentative D call: TRBD2 (7 bases). Germline-derived CDR1 and CDR2 are GTSNPN and SVGIG (reference sequence). Trimming left V 2 bases short and J 8 bases short, with 25 bases between. The CDR3 has 17 residues. The CDR3 region is CAWSPRVTSVRGYEQFF. CDR3 DNA sequence: TGTGCCTGGAGTCCGCGTGTAACTAGCGTGAGGGGGTATGAGCAGTTCTTC. Using reference TRBV30 and TRBJ2-1 for the parts outside the CDR3, the full variable domain is SQTIHQWPATLVQPVGSPLSLECTVEGTSNPNLYWYRQAAGRGLQLLFYSVGIGQISSEVPQNLSASRPQDRQFILSSKKLLLSDSGFYLCAWSPRVTSVRGYEQFFGPGTRLTVL.

As to this clonotype: A clone one base away is much larger, so this may be a read error. The chain carries TRBV12-3 or TRBV12-4 and TRBJ1-2; D call uncertain. Trimming removed 4 bases at V and 6 bases at J, with 9 bases between. There are 12 residues in the CDR3. The CDR3 DNA sequence: TGTGCCAGCAGTTGTAGTCGGGATGGCTACACCTTC. Its translation is CASSCSRDGYTF.

A note on this clonotype: One end of the junction fails to match germline, which may point to a read error. The chain couples TRBV5-1 to TRBJ1-1; 7 nucleotides agree with TRBD1. The CDR3 contains 13 residues. The germline V gene has CDR1 SGHRS and CDR2 YFSETQ. The CDR3 here is CASRLEQGRATFF. The CDR3 DNA reads TGCGCCAGCAGGTTGGAACAGGGGAGGGCAACTTTCTTT.

Of note for this clonotype: An end of the junction differs from the germline gene, which may be a read error. The rearrangement joins TRBV5-6 to TRBJ2-1; perhaps TRBD2 as D (6 bases). Looked up from germline, CDR1 is SGHDT and CDR2 is YYEEEE. The CDR3 runs 14 residues. The CDR3 loop is CASTEGVPIIEQFF. CDR3 nucleotides: TGCGCCAGCACGGAGGGAGTGCCGATCATTGAGCAGTTCTTC. The complete variable domain, with remaining parts taken from reference TRBV5-6 and TRBJ2-1, reads DAGVTQSPTHLIKTRGQQVTLRCSPKSGHDTVSWYQQALGQGPQFIFQYYEEEERQRGNFPDRFSGHQFPNYSSELNVNALLLGDSALYLCASTEGVPIIEQFFGPGTRLTVL.

This clonotype was recorded only once. A read error is likely, as this CDR3 ends without the conserved phenylalanine or tryptophan. The chain uses TRBV4-1 and TRBJ1-1, with D possibly matching TRBD1 (6 bases). Germline CDR1 MGHRA, CDR2 YSYEKL. This CDR3 is built from 15 residues. CDR3 sequence reads: CASSVTGIVGTEAFS. The CDR3 bases are TGCGCTAGCAGCGTTACAGGGATAGTGGGCACTGAAGCTTTCTCT.

Points on this clonotype: One end of the junction does not line up with germline, which may come from a read error. This chain links TRBV5-1 with TRBJ1-1, with TRBD1 matching 8 bases. CDR1 is SGHRS, CDR2 YFSETQ, per germline. The CDR3 totals 17 residues. The CDR3 DNA is TGCGCCAGCTGCTTGGGCGGACAGGGAGCCATGAACACTGAAGCTTTCTTT. This codes for CASCLGGQGAMNTEAFF.

Comment on this clonotype: A junction boundary mismatches the germline segment, possibly from a read error. V is TRBV10-2 and J is TRBJ1-1, with a tentative D call TRBD1 (5 bases). Germline CDR1 WSHSY, CDR2 SAAADI. The CDR3 covers 12 residues. The CDR3 loop is CASQGLWTETFF. The CDR3 DNA is TGCGCCAGCCAGGGTCTCTGGACTGAAACTTTCTTT.

A note on this clonotype: One end of the junction varies from germline; a read error may be responsible. CDR3 in DNA: TGCAGTGCTAGAGAATTAGGGGCAGACTACGAGCTGTACTTC. It yields the protein CSARELGADYELYF. This chain joins TRBV20-1 and TRBJ2-7; the D call may be TRBD1 or TRBD2 (5 bases each). This CDR3 has 14 residues. Germline lookup yields CDR1 DFQATT and CDR2 SNEGSKA (reference sequence).

Worth noting for this clonotype: One end of the junction varies from germline; a read error may be responsible. This chain connects TRBV12-3 or TRBV12-4 to TRBJ1-2; TRBD1 is a possible D gene (5 bases). This CDR3 has 14 amino acids. CDR3 in amino acids: CVSRPQTGNCGYTF. DNA of the CDR3: TGTGTCAGCAGGCCCCAAACAGGAAACTGTGGCTACACCTTC.

Regarding this clonotype: The missing conserved phenylalanine or tryptophan at the end of this CDR3 makes a read error likely. The chain joins TRBV20-1 to TRBJ2-3; D might be TRBD2 (6 bases). V was cut by 6 bases and J by 3 bases, with 22 bases left in between. Germline CDR1 and CDR2: DFQATT and SNEGSKA (reference sequence). This CDR3 has 16 amino acids. CDR3 in amino acids: CSATSRGAGPTDTQYL. For the CDR3, the DNA is TGCAGTGCCACATCGAGGGGTGCGGGGCCGACAGATACGCAGTATTTA.

This clonotype was observed at least ten times. The J gene is TRBJ2-1, the V gene TRBV6-1; weak D call: TRBD2 (5 bases). CDR1 MNHNS and CDR2 SASEGT come from the germline V gene. Trimming took 6 bases from V and 9 from J, leaving 15 bases between them. This CDR3 spans 13 amino acids. CDR3 in amino acids: CASSAIRETEQFF. The CDR3 DNA follows: TGTGCCAGCAGCGCAATTCGGGAAACTGAGCAGTTCTTC.

The sample holds a few counts of this clonotype. The CDR3 end shows no conserved phenylalanine or tryptophan, and so a read error is likely. The V call is TRBV20-1, the J call TRBJ1-2; 8 nucleotides agree with TRBD1. Germline V gene sequence: CDR1 DFQATT, CDR2 SNEGSKA (reference sequence). Unmatched junction bases numbered 3, after V lost 6 bases and J lost 3 bases. The CDR3 has 12 amino acids. CDR3 sequence reads: CSAPTGDYGYTI. The CDR3 DNA sequence: TGCAGTGCGCCGACAGGGGACTATGGCTACACCATC.

The chain recombines TRBV7-8 with TRBJ1-1, with TRBD1 identical over 7 bases. The CDR3 is made up of 14 amino acids. Per the germline V gene, CDR1 is SGHVS and CDR2 is FQNEAQ. J lost 5 bases, V lost 8 bases, and 11 bases had no gene match. CDR3 amino acids: CASGSLRQGTEAFF. CDR3 nucleotide sequence: TGTGCCAGCGGCTCTCTCCGACAGGGAACTGAAGCTTTCTTT.

Turning to this clonotype: Sequence at one end of the junction differs from germline and may be a read error. This rearrangement joins TRBV6-2 or TRBV6-3 to TRBJ2-2, with TRBD2 identical over 7 bases. Germline values: CDR1 MNHEY, CDR2 SVGEGT. The CDR3 totals 16 residues. CDR3 DNA: TGTGCCAGCAGTGACCCATCTAGCGGCCACACCAGGGAGCTATTTTTT. Amino acid sequence: CASSDPSSGHTRELFF.

For this clonotype: A single base separates this from a much larger clone, so it may be a read error. This rearrangement joins TRBV20-1 to TRBJ2-1; D unresolved. The germline CDR1 and CDR2 sequences are DFQATT and SNEGSKA (reference sequence). This CDR3 has 11 residues. The CDR3 reads CSASRHLEQLF. CDR3 DNA: TGCAGTGCTAGTAGACACTTAGAGCAGCTCTTC.

In the case of this clonotype: A read error may account for a junction end that differs from germline. The chain links TRBV5-4 to TRBJ2-6, with a tentative D call TRBD1 (6 bases). Germline assignment: CDR1 SGHNT and CDR2 YYREEE (reference sequence). The CDR3 extends over 14 amino acids. DNA of the CDR3: TGTGCCAGCAGAGAGGGGGTTGGGGCCAACGTCCTGATTTTC. Protein product: CASREGVGANVLIF. Together with reference TRBV5-4 and TRBJ2-6, the CDR3 gives the full variable domain: ETGVTQSPTHLIKTRGQQVTLRCSSQSGHNTVSWYQQALGQGPQFIFQYYREEENGRGNFPPRFSGLQFPNYSSELNVNALELDDSALYLCASREGVGANVLIFGAGSRLTVL.